These T cell receptor beta chains were read from a single sample in a study of blood T cell repertoires in COVID-19. The data were produced by immunoSEQ multiplex PCR, yet TCRdb's version contains in-frame clones alone and is incomplete. The profile shows tens of thousands of clones, 80% to 90% of them singletons. The sample was peripheral blood. The receptors originated from a human donor in a cohort sampled during active COVID-19. Both conserved end residues are part of each CDR3. D genes are given only for firm matches. For some rows the clone size is stated as once, few or many, or as a class when expanded; others skip it.

D,V,size,J,CDR3,DNA
TRBD2,TRBV6-1,few,TRBJ2-5,CASSEASGGQETQYF,TGTGCCAGCAGTGAAGCTAGCGGGGGCCAAGAGACCCAGTACTTC
TRBD1,TRBV27,once,TRBJ1-1,CASRLVPGQGIQAFF,TGTGCCAGCAGACTAGTCCCGGGACAGGGCATCCAAGCTTTCTTT
.,TRBV21-1,few,TRBJ2-5,CACPNRGEVPEETQYF,TGTGCCTGTCCTAACAGGGGGGAAGTCCCGGAAGAGACCCAGTACTTC
TRBD1,TRBV5-4,.,TRBJ2-7,CASSPTGRDEQYF,TGTGCCAGCAGCCCGACAGGGCGGGACGAGCAGTACTTC
.,TRBV5-4,.,TRBJ2-7,CASSRDFYEQYF,TGTGCCAGCAGCCGGGACTTCTACGAGCAGTACTTC
TRBD2,TRBV11-2,.,TRBJ2-7,CASSGLAGVSEYF,TGTGCCAGCAGCGGACTAGCGGGAGTGAGTGAGTACTTC
.,TRBV29-1,few,TRBJ2-7,CSVERASSYEQYF,TGCAGCGTTGAGAGGGCCAGCTCCTACGAGCAGTACTTC
.,TRBV19,.,TRBJ1-2,CASLTVNYGYTF,TGTGCCAGTCTAACAGTCAACTATGGCTACACCTTC
.,TRBV19,.,TRBJ2-1,CASSIREGSYNEQFF,TGTGCCAGTAGTATTCGCGAGGGCTCCTACAATGAGCAGTTCTTC
.,TRBV5-6,.,TRBJ1-3,CASSLAGSGNTIYF,TGTGCCAGCAGCTTGGCGGGTTCTGGAAACACCATATATTTT
.,TRBV6-6,.,TRBJ1-1,CASRLDGNTEAFF,TGTGCCAGCAGACTAGACGGCAACACTGAAGCTTTCTTT
TRBD2,TRBV5-4,.,TRBJ2-7,CASSLSLAGEYEQYF,TGTGCCAGCAGCTTGTCACTAGCGGGAGAATACGAGCAGTACTTC
TRBD1,TRBV27,once,TRBJ2-7,CASSGTGFSYEQYF,TGTGCCAGCAGCGGGACAGGGTTTTCCTACGAGCAGTACTTC
.,TRBV19,.,TRBJ2-3,CASSTRSGDTQYF,TGTGCCAGTAGTACAAGAAGCGGGGATACGCAGTATTTT
TRBD2,TRBV7-2,.,TRBJ2-1,CASSPGTSGSNEQFF,TGTGCCAGCAGCCCTGGGACTAGCGGGAGTAATGAGCAGTTCTTC
TRBD2,TRBV6-5,.,TRBJ2-1,CASRLGLAGEQFF,TGTGCCAGCAGATTGGGACTAGCGGGGGAGCAGTTCTTC
TRBD1,TRBV7-7,few,TRBJ1-6,CASSQGTAGSPLHF,TGTGCTAGCAGCCAGGGGACAGCCGGTTCACCCCTCCACTTT
.,TRBV9,.,TRBJ1-5,CASSVTGSNQPQHF,TGTGCCAGCAGCGTGACGGGTAGCAATCAGCCCCAGCATTTT
.,TRBV28,.,TRBJ1-1,CASSLWAKGHTEAFF,TGTGCCAGCAGTTTATGGGCCAAGGGGCATACTGAAGCTTTCTTT
TRBD1,TRBV15,.,TRBJ2-7,CATSSPWTGVEQYF,TGTGCCACCAGCAGCCCATGGACAGGGGTCGAGCAGTACTTC
TRBD1,TRBV5-1,.,TRBJ1-2,CASSKGQAQEYGYTF,TGCGCCAGCAGCAAGGGACAGGCACAGGAGTATGGCTACACCTTC
TRBD1,TRBV7-9,.,TRBJ1-2,CASGTAYGYTF,TGTGCCAGCGGGACAGCCTATGGCTACACCTTC
.,TRBV7-9,few,TRBJ2-3,CASSSFTDTQYF,TGTGCCAGCAGCTCCTTCACAGATACGCAGTATTTT
TRBD1,TRBV5-1,once,TRBJ1-6,CASRLDRAHYNSPLHF,TGCGCCAGCAGGCTTGACAGGGCGCACTATAATTCACCCCTCCACTTT
.,TRBV7-2,.,TRBJ1-1,CASSLEPTGNTEAFF,TGTGCCAGCAGCTTAGAGCCGACAGGCAACACTGAAGCTTTCTTT
TRBD1,TRBV19,.,TRBJ1-1,CASSTGTGGTEAFF,TGTGCCAGTAGTACCGGGACAGGGGGCACTGAAGCTTTCTTT
.,TRBV4-2,.,TRBJ1-4,CATGGGMDEKLFF,TGTGCCACCGGGGGGGGTATGGATGAAAAACTGTTTTTT
.,TRBV27,.,TRBJ2-7,CASSFRPHRRGSKGNEQYF,TGTGCCAGCAGTTTCCGGCCACACAGAAGGGGATCGAAGGGGAACGAGCAGTACTTC
.,TRBV29-1,.,TRBJ2-5,CSVAGVGETQYF,TGCAGCGTTGCAGGGGTGGGGGAGACCCAGTACTTC
TRBD2,TRBV10-2,.,TRBJ2-7,CASRLAGSPF,TGCGCCAGCAGATTAGCGGGATCACCCTTC
.,TRBV11-2,.,TRBJ2-7,CASSLPGGTYYEQYF,TGTGCCAGCAGCCTACCTGGCGGGACCTATTACGAGCAGTACTTC
.,TRBV28,.,TRBJ2-7,CASSLAGSGTYEQYF,TGTGCCAGCAGTTTGGCCGGGTCTGGTACCTACGAGCAGTACTTC
.,TRBV28,.,TRBJ2-7,CASTRPGSYEQYF,TGTGCCAGCACCCGACCAGGCTCCTACGAGCAGTACTTC
.,TRBV9,.,TRBJ1-2,CASSVSVVSYGYTF,TGTGCCAGCAGCGTATCGGTCGTGAGCTATGGCTACACCTTC
.,TRBV6-6,.,TRBJ1-2,CASSHPTDYGYTF,TGTGCCAGCAGCCACCCCACAGACTATGGCTACACCTTC
.,TRBV11-2,.,TRBJ2-3,CASSPGRDILTLSTDTQYF,TGTGCCAGCAGCCCCGGCCGGGACATCCTAACCCTTAGCACAGATACGCAGTATTTT
.,TRBV6-2/TRBV6-3,.,TRBJ2-1,CASSLSQGLNNEQFF,TGTGCCAGCAGTTTGTCCCAGGGGCTTAACAATGAGCAGTTCTTC
TRBD1,TRBV30,.,TRBJ2-7,CAWDRDRVSYEQYF,TGTGCCTGGGACCGGGACAGGGTTTCCTACGAGCAGTACTTC
.,TRBV12-3/TRBV12-4,.,TRBJ2-5,CASSISSFETQYF,TGTGCCAGCAGTATCTCTAGCTTTGAGACCCAGTACTTC
TRBD1,TRBV5-6,.,TRBJ2-7,CASSLGQGASEQYF,TGTGCCAGCAGCCTAGGACAGGGGGCAAGCGAGCAGTACTTC
TRBD2,TRBV7-9,few,TRBJ2-7,CASTSSGRENEQYF,TGTGCCAGCACGTCTAGCGGGAGAGAAAACGAGCAGTACTTC